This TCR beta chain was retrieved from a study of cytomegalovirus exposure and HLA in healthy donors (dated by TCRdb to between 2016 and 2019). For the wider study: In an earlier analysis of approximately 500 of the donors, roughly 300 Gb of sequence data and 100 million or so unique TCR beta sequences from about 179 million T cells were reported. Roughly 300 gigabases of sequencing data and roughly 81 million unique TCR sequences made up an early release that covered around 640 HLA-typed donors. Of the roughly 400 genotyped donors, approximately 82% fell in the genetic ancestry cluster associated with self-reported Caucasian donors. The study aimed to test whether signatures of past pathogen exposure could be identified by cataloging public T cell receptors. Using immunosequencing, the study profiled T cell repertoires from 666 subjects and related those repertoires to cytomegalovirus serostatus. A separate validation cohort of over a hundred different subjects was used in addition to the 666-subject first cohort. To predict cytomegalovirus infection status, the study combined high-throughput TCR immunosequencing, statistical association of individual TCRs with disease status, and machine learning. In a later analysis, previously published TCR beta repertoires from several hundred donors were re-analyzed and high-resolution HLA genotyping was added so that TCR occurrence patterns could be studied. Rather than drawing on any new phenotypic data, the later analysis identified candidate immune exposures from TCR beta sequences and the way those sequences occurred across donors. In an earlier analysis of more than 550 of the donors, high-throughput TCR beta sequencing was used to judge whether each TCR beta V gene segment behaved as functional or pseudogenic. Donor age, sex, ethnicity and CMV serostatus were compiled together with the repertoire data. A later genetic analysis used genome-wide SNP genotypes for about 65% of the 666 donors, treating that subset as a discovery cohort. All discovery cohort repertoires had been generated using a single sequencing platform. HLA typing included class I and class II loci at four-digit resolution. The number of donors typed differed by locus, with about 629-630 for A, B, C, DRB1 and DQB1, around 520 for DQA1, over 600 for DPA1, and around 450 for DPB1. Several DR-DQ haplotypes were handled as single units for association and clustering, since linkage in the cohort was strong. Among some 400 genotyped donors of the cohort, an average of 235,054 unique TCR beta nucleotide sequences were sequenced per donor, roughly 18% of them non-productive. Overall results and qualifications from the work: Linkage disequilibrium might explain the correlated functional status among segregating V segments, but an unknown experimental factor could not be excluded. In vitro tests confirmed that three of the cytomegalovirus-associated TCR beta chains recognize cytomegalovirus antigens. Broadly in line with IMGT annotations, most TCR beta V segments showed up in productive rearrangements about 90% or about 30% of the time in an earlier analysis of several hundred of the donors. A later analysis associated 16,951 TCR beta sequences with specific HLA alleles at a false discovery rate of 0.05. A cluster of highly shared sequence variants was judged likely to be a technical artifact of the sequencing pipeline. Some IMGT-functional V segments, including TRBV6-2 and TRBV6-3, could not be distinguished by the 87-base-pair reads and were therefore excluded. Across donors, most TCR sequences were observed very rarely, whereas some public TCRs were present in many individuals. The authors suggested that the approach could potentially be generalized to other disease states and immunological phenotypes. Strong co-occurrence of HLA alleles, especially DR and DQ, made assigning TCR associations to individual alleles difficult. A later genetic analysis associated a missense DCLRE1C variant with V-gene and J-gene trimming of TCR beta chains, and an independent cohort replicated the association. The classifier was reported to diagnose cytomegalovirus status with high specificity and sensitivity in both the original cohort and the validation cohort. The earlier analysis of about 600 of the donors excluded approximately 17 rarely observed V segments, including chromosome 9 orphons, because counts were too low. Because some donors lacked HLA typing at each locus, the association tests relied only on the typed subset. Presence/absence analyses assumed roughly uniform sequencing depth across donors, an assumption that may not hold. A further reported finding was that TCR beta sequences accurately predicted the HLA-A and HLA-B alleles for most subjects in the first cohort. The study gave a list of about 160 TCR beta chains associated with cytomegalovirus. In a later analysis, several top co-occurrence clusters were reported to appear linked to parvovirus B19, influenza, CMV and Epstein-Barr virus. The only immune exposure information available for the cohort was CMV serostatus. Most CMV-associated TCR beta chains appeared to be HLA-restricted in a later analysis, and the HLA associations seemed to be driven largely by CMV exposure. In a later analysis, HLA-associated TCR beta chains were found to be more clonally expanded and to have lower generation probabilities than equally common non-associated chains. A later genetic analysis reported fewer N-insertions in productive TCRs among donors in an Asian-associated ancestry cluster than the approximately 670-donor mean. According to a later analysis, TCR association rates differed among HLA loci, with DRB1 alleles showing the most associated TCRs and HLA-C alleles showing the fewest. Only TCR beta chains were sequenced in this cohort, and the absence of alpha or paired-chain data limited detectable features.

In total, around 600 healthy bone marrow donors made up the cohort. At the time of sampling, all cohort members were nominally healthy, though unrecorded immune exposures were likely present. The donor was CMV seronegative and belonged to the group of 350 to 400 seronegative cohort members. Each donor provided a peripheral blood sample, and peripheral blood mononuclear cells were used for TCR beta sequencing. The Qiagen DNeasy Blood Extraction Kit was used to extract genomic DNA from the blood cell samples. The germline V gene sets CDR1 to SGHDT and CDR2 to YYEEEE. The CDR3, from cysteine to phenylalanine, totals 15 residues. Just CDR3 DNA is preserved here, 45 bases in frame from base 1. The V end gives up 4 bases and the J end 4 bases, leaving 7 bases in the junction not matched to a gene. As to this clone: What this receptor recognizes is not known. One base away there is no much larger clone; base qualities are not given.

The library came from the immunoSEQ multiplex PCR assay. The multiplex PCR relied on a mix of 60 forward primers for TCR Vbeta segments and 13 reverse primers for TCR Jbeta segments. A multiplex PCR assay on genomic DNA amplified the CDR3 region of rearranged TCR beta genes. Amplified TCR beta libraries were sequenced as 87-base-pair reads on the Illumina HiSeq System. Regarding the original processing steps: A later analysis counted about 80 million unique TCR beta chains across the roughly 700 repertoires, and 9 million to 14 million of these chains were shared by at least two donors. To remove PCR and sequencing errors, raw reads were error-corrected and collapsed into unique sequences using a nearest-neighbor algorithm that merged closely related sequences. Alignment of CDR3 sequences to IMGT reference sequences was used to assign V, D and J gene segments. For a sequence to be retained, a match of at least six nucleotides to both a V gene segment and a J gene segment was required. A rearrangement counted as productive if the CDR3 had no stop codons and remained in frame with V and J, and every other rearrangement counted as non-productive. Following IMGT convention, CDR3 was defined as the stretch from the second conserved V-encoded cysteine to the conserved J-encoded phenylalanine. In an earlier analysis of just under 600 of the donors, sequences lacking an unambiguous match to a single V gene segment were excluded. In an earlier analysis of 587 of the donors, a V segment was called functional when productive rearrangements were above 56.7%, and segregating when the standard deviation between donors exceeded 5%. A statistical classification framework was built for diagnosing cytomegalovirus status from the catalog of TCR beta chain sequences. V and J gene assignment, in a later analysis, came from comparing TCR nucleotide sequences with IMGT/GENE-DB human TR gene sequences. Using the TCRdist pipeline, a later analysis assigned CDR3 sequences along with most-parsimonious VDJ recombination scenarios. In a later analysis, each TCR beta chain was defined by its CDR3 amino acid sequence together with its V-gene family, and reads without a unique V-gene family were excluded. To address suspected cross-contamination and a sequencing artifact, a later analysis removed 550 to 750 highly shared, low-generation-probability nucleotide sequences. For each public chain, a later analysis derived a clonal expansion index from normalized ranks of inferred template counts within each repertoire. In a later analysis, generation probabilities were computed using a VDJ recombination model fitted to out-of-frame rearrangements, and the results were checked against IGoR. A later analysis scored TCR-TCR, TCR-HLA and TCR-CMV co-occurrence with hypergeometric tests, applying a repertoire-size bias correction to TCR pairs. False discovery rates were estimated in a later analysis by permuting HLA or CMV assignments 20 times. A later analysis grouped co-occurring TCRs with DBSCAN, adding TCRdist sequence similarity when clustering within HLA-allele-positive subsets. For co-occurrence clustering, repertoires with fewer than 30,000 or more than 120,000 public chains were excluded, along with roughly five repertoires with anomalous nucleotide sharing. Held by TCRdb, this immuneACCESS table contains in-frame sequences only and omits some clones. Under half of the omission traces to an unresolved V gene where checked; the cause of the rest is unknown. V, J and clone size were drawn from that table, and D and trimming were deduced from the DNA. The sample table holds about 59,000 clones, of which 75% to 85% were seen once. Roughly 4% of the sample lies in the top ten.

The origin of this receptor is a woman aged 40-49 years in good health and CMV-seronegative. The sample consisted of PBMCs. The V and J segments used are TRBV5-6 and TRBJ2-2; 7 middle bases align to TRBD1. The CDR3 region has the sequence CASSPLGQFTGELFF. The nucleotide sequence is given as TGTGCCAGCAGCCCCTTGGGACAGTTCACCGGGGAGCTGTTTTTT.